What follows describes a single TCR beta chain. Its specificity is unknown. Germline V gene sequence: CDR1 MDHEN, CDR2 SYDVKM. The CDR3 extends over 14 amino acids. V was cut by 4 bases and J by 8 bases, with 17 bases left in between. The sample belongs to a study of human T cells and chemical hapten exposure. The overall study: Minor pooled library volume differences mainly drove per-sample TCR yield variation.

Unfractionated whole blood yielded the extracted total RNA. Library preparation tagged each individual cDNA molecule with a unique molecular identifier. As handled by the study authors: Sequenced samples showed a median of approximately 100,000 TCRs each, with counts running from about 20,000 to 690,000. TCRdb recomputed calls from the 5' RACE reads with MiXCR, one row per CDR3 protein. These V and J calls derive from TCRdb rather than the authors' analysis. The sample yields around 100,000 distinct CDR3 sequences, 19% seen once. Broader study findings: Once DPC sensitization occurred, TCRs above 1 in 1000 frequency showed no change.

The clonotype originates from a human donor in good health. The chain employs TRBV28 and TRBJ1-2; D call uncertain. This CDR3 is CASSYRWRWVGYTF. CDR3 sequence (DNA): TGTGCCAGCAGTTATCGGTGGCGGTGGGTCGGCTACACCTTC.